This TCR beta chain emerged from a study of blood T cell repertoires in COVID-19. Method: immunoSEQ multiplex PCR; TCRdb's copy keeps in-frame clones and lacks some. The sample carries over 150,000 clones, around 82% recorded once. V was trimmed by 3 bases and J by 10 bases, leaving 13 bases between them. The CDR3 totals 13 residues. In germline, CDR1 is SGHVS, CDR2 FNYEAQ. The sequencing sample was made of peripheral blood. This sequence was found in a woman over 75 with acute or convalescent COVID-19. This chain connects TRBV7-6 to TRBJ2-1; possible D gene TRBD2, 6 bases. CDR3 DNA sequence: TGTGCCAGCAGCTTGAGGAGGGCGGGGGAGCAGTTCTTC. It encodes CASSLRRAGEQFF.